Listed here is a single T cell receptor (beta chain). Its antigen remains unidentified. Base qualities are not provided; no much larger clone lies one nucleotide away. This entry is derived from a study of blood T cell repertoires in COVID-19 (dated by TCRdb to between 2020 and 2021). General notes on the study: Collaborator samples came from the United States, Italy and Spain and covered acute and convalescent phases of COVID-19. The prospective study material was composed of cDNA or gDNA derived from T cells, B-cell-depleted T cells, or PBMCs. Deeply sampled blood TCRbeta repertoires from subjects exposed to, actively infected with, or recovered from COVID-19 were included in the dataset. The repertoires were made available in a free public database intended to serve as a resource for research on the immune response to SARS-CoV-2. Samples were obtained from the ongoing ImmuneRACE study (first 160 participants) and from over 1,000 subjects provided by 6 global collaborators. Nearly every sample came with metadata listing a de-identified subject ID, COVID-19 status, age in years and sex. Where HLA class I and class II types were available, the types were taken from metadata supplied by the sample provider, not from assay-based typing.

The collaborating institutions used their own protocols to collect whole blood in K2EDTA tubes. For TCRbeta analysis, collaborators shipped samples as frozen whole blood, isolated PBMCs, or DNA extracted from either of those sample types. TCRbeta CDR3 regions were amplified from genomic DNA by means of the immunoSEQ Assay, a bias-controlled multiplex PCR. Per the source publication's procedure: The number of nucleated cells in each sample was estimated from the amplification of reference gene primers within the assay. Sequence reads were collapsed and filtered to measure the absolute abundance of every unique TCRbeta CDR3 rearrangement. For each sample, productive Simpson clonality was calculated as the square root of Simpson's diversity index across productive rearrangements. TCRdb's version of the immuneACCESS table is confined to in-frame rearrangements and falls short of the full clone set. An unresolved V gene accounts for under half of the shortfall where checked; the remainder is of unknown origin. The V and J calls and the clone size are those of that table, but D and trimming were determined from the DNA. The sample profile shows roughly 140,000 clones; 65% to 85% of them were found once. Roughly 13% of the sample rests with the top ten.

What the research found in general, with its limitations: How much clinical and demographic metadata was included differed by source and by participant, and the metadata was provided uncurated.

For this chain, trimming is 0 bases at the V end and 7 bases at the J end, and the number of junction bases without a gene match is 9. From the cysteine up to the phenylalanine, the CDR3 has a length of 16 residues. The entry retains the CDR3 DNA only, 48 bases that are in frame from base 1. Sequences SGHTA (CDR1) and FQGNSA (CDR2) are obtained from the germline V gene. Material: peripheral blood. The receptor comes from a man between 60 and 75 years old with active or convalescent COVID-19. The chain is encoded by TRBV7-2 joined to TRBJ2-1, and 7 bases in between align with TRBD1. The CDR3 loop reads CASSLALAGGWNEQFF. At the DNA level, the sequence is TGTGCCAGCAGCTTAGCGCTGGCAGGGGGTTGGAATGAGCAGTTCTTC.